The entry that follows covers one T cell receptor beta chain sequence. This record comes from a study of CD8 T cells in Susac syndrome. Sequencing targeted TCR beta in blood CD8+ and CD4+ T cells. Healthy donors acted as controls, with matching for age and sex. Negative isolation yielded CD4+ and CD8+ T cells, and FACS enriched TEMRA cells. Random hexamers were used to reverse transcribe the RNA input (roughly 0.5 to 1 ug). TCRdb ran MiXCR on the immunoSEQ multiplex PCR reads and lists one entry per CDR3 protein. The sample has over 120,000 distinct CDR3 sequences, roughly 95% seen once. The material sequenced was CD4+ T cells from PBMCs. This sequence was found in a human donor in good health.

In nucleotides, the CDR3 is TGCAGCGTGGTACCGGGACAGCAAAACAATGAGCAGTTCTTC. Translation gives CSVVPGQQNNEQFF. This chain uses TRBV29-1 with TRBJ2-1, with 7 nucleotides matching TRBD1. Germline V lookup: CDR1 SQVTM, CDR2 ANQGSEA. The CDR3 has 14 amino acids. With V trimmed by 6 bases and J by 5 bases, 10 bases remained unmatched.